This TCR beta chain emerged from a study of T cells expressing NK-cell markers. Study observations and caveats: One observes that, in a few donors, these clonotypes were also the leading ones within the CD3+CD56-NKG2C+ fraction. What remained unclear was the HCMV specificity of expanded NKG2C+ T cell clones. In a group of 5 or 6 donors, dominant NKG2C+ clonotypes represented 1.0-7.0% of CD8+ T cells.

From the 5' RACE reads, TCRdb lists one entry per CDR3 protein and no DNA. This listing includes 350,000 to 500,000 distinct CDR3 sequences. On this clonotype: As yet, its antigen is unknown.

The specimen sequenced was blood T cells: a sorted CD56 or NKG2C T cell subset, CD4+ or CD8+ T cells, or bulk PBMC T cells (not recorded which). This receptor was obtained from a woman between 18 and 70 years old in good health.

The CDR3 here is CASSYPAGVQPQHF. The chain couples TRBV6-5 to TRBJ1-5; TCRdb proposes TRBD1, but this gene call is untestable without DNA. CDR1 is MNHEY, CDR2 SVGAGI, per germline. This CDR3 contains 14 residues.